This entry lists 27 T cell receptor beta chains sequenced from one sample in a study of sequential checkpoint blockade in melanoma. Sequencing used immunoSEQ multiplex PCR; TCRdb keeps in-frame clones, though not all of them. The top ten hold more than 7.5% of the sample, which has 3,000 or so clones, approximately 18% seen once. The treatment: randomized to nivolumab then ipilimumab (arm A) or the reverse (arm B). The specimen was tumor tissue (inferred from file names), collected from a patient given nivolumab and ipilimumab in sequence. Every receptor here comes from a human donor with melanoma.

This sequence joins TRBV19 and TRBJ2-6; D is perhaps TRBD2 (5 bases). Deletions cut 5 bases from V and 4 bases from J, with 18 bases between. The CDR3 is 17 amino acids. Germline V gene data show CDR1 as LNHDA and CDR2 as SQIVND (reference sequence). CDR3 coding DNA: TGTGCCAGTAGTCCCCCTTTCCGGCGGGCAGGGGCCAACGTCCTGACTTTC. Its protein product is CASSPPFRRAGANVLTF.

This clone showed up just a few times. The chain carries TRBV9 and TRBJ2-3; D is perhaps TRBD2 (5 bases). The CDR3 has 15 residues. Germline CDR1 is SGDLS and CDR2 is YYNGEE. The V and J ends lost 4 bases and 0 bases respectively, with 12 bases between them. The CDR3 DNA sequence: TGTGCCAGCAGCAAAGACTACCGTAGCACAGATACGCAGTATTTT. Translated, it gives CASSKDYRSTDTQYF. The complete variable domain, with remaining parts taken from reference TRBV9 and TRBJ2-3, reads DSGVTQTPKHLITATGQRVTLRCSPRSGDLSVYWYQQSLDQGLQFLIQYYNGEERAKGNILERFSAQQFPDLHSELNLSSLELGDSALYFCASSKDYRSTDTQYFGPGTRLTVL.

This chain connects TRBV19 to TRBJ1-1, with 8 positions matching TRBD1. The ends lost 7 bases at V and 0 bases at J; junction bases unmatched: 4. The length of the CDR3 is 14 residues. Germline V gene sequence: CDR1 LNHDA, CDR2 SQIVND (reference sequence). The CDR3 spells CASTRTGMNTEAFF. The CDR3, as DNA: TGTGCCAGTACTCGGACAGGGATGAACACTGAAGCTTTCTTT.

This clone was observed a handful of times. V usage is TRBV7-1 and J usage is TRBJ2-1; no definite D call. TRBV7-1 falls under the ORF class, with uncertain function. The CDR3 consists of 13 residues. With 4 bases removed from V and 9 bases from J, the gap between germline ends came to 13 bases. In nucleotides, the CDR3 is TGTGCCAGCAGCTTAGTGGTTAGCCTTGAGCAGTTCTTC. Amino acids: CASSLVVSLEQFF.

By frequency in the sample, this clone is medium-sized. This rearrangement joins TRBV11-3 to TRBJ1-5; D remains unclear. The CDR3 is 15 residues long. The germline CDR1 and CDR2 sequences are SGHNT and YENEEA. Trimming cost V 5 bases and J 0 bases, with 11 bases left between them. The CDR3, as DNA: TGTGCCAGCAGCGACGACGGGGATAGCAATCAGCCCCAGCATTTT. Translated, it gives CASSDDGDSNQPQHF.

The V and J genes are TRBV19 and TRBJ2-1, with D hard to call. Germline V gene sequence: CDR1 LNHDA, CDR2 SQIVND (reference sequence). CDR3 length: 15 residues. Deletions cut 5 bases from V and 1 base from J, with 12 bases between. The CDR3 loop is CASSQALGSYNEQFF. The CDR3 coding sequence is TGTGCCAGTAGTCAAGCGCTAGGGTCCTACAATGAGCAGTTCTTC.

This clone has a handful of counts. The V and J genes are TRBV19 and TRBJ2-7, with D unresolved. V dropped 1 base and J dropped 2 bases, with 12 bases sitting between them. The germline V gene has CDR1 LNHDA and CDR2 SQIVND (reference sequence). This CDR3 comprises 15 residues. The CDR3 bases are TGTGCCAGTAGTATAGTGTCAGCGAGCCCCTACGAGCAGTACTTC. Its protein is CASSIVSASPYEQYF.

This clone qualifies as medium-sized (0.01 to 0.1%). This sequence joins TRBV11-3 and TRBJ2-1; 12 bases match TRBD2. The CDR3 totals 17 residues. V dropped 5 bases and J dropped 3; count of bases not matched to a gene: 8. Germline CDR1 SGHNT, CDR2 YENEEA. The chain's CDR3 is CASSPSRLAGVYNEQFF. Written as DNA, the CDR3 is TGTGCCAGCAGCCCCTCTAGACTAGCGGGGGTCTACAATGAGCAGTTCTTC.

This clone was detected a few times. The chain employs TRBV6-8 and TRBJ2-7; the D is unclear. The CDR3 is made up of 12 amino acids. Germline V CDR1 and CDR2: MNHGY, SAAAGT. V lost 6 bases to trimming and J lost 0 bases, with 6 bases between them. The CDR3 here is CASRGPSYEQYF. CDR3 DNA sequence: TGTGCCAGCAGAGGGCCCTCCTACGAGCAGTACTTC.

This clone appeared a few times. The rearrangement links TRBV10-2 to TRBJ1-1; 9 bases line up with TRBD1. The CDR3 consists of 13 residues. Germline values: CDR1 WSHSY, CDR2 SAAADI. V lost 4 bases to trimming and J lost 4 bases; unmatched junction nucleotides: 1. CDR3 coding DNA: TGCGCCAGCAGTGTGACAGGGGGCACTGAAGCTTTCTTT. It is translated as CASSVTGGTEAFF.

This clone came up a few times. The chain has TRBV18 and TRBJ2-7, with D hard to call. The CDR3 sequence is 15 residues long. Germline CDR1 is KGHSH and CDR2 is LQKENI. Deletions cut 2 bases from V and 3 bases from J, with 14 bases between. CDR3 sequence: CASSPSEARNYEQYF. For the CDR3, the DNA is TGTGCCAGCTCACCATCGGAAGCCAGGAACTACGAGCAGTACTTC.

The chain is built from TRBV18 and TRBJ2-1; a possible D gene is TRBD1 (6 bases). The germline V and J ends were trimmed by 6 bases and 4 bases, with 19 bases remaining between them. Germline CDR1 and CDR2: KGHSH and LQKENI. This CDR3 has 16 residues. The CDR3 loop reads CASSPAGTSTYNEQFF. The DNA of the CDR3 is TGTGCCAGCTCCCCGGCCGGGACATCTACTTACAATGAGCAGTTCTTC.

By proportion, this clone is medium-sized. This chain joins TRBV9 and TRBJ2-1; D is perhaps TRBD1 or TRBD2 (6 bases each). Trimming removed 3 bases at V and 1 base at J, with 11 bases between. The CDR3 covers 15 residues. CDR1 is SGDLS and CDR2 is YYNGEE in the germline V gene. CDR3 amino acids: CASSATGTSYNEQFF. CDR3 in DNA: TGTGCCAGCAGCGCCACAGGGACTTCCTACAATGAGCAGTTCTTC.

The gene calls are TRBV19 and TRBJ2-4, with TRBD1 matching over 7 bases. J gave up 0 bases and V 5 bases, and 7 bases lay outside the gene matches. Germline assignment: CDR1 LNHDA and CDR2 SQIVND (reference sequence). This CDR3 region has 16 residues. The CDR3 region has the DNA TGTGCCAGTAGTCCGGGACAGAGATTAGCCAAAAACATTCAGTACTTC. This gives the protein CASSPGQRLAKNIQYF.

The chain has TRBV28 and TRBJ2-7, with a tentative D call TRBD2 (5 bases). Per the germline V gene, CDR1 is MDHEN and CDR2 is SYDVKM. The CDR3 is 14 amino acids. Trimming cost V 7 bases and J 2 bases, with 15 bases left between them. The CDR3 DNA is TGTGCCAGCAATGGTGGCGGGCGGACCTACGAGCAGTACTTC. This gives the protein CASNGGGRTYEQYF.

This clone was seen ten or more times. The chain is built from TRBV11-3 and TRBJ2-7; no reliable D call. Between the trimmed V and J ends, which lost 7 bases and 0 bases, there was a span of 19 bases. CDR1 SGHNT and CDR2 YENEEA come from the germline V gene. This CDR3 is 16 amino acids long. For the CDR3, the DNA is TGTGCCAGCAACCGGATCGGAACAGCCGACTCCTACGAGCAGTACTTC. It yields the protein CASNRIGTADSYEQYF.

This clone is medium-sized in the sample. V gene TRBV11-3 combines with J gene TRBJ1-2; D possibly corresponds to TRBD1 (6 bases). The CDR3 is made up of 16 amino acids. Germline V CDR1 and CDR2: SGHNT, YENEEA. The V gene lost 5 bases and the J gene lost 2 bases, with 18 bases spanning the gap. CDR3 region: CASSAWGGGVNYGYTF. DNA for the CDR3: TGTGCCAGCAGCGCCTGGGGAGGGGGAGTCAACTATGGCTACACCTTC. The full variable domain, completed using reference TRBV11-3 and TRBJ1-2, is EAGVVQSPRYKIIEKKQPVAFWCNPISGHNTLYWYLQNLGQGPELLIRYENEEAVDDSQLPKDRFSAERLKGVDSTLKIQPAELGDSAVYLCASSAWGGGVNYGYTFGSGTRLTVV.

This clone is medium-sized (0.01 to 0.1%) in the sample. V is TRBV11-3 and J is TRBJ1-1; D ambiguous. The CDR3 length is 14 residues. The V end lost 5 bases, the J end lost 4 bases, and 14 bases lay between the germline ends. Germline loops: CDR1 SGHNT, CDR2 YENEEA. The CDR3 reads CASSAEGFGTEAFF. CDR3 sequence (DNA): TGTGCCAGCAGCGCGGAGGGTTTTGGCACTGAAGCTTTCTTT.

The chain has TRBV30 and TRBJ2-3; D is unresolved. Trimming cost V 0 bases and J 6 bases, with 10 bases left between them. Per germline, CDR1 GTSNPN and CDR2 SVGIG (reference sequence). The CDR3 contains 13 residues. The CDR3 nucleotides are TGTGCCTGGAGTGTACGTCATCGGGATACGCAGTATTTT. Translating gives CAWSVRHRDTQYF.

The V call is TRBV5-1, the J call TRBJ1-4, with 10 bases matching TRBD1. Per the germline V gene, CDR1 is SGHRS and CDR2 is YFSETQ. Trimming cost V 5 bases and J 1 base; bases outside gene matches: 5. This CDR3 comprises 16 residues. The CDR3 region has the DNA TGCGCCAGCAGTGGACAGGGGGGTGGAACTAATGAAAAACTGTTTTTT. Translated, it gives CASSGQGGGTNEKLFF.

CDR3 amino acids: CASRSTGPYEQYF. CDR3 coding DNA: TGTGCCAGCAGATCGACAGGGCCCTACGAGCAGTACTTC. This rearrangement joins TRBV6-8 to TRBJ2-7; 7 bases are shared with TRBD1. The junction had 4 bases not matched to a gene; V was cut back by 6 bases and J by 2 bases. The CDR3 extends over 13 amino acids. Germline-derived CDR1 and CDR2 are MNHGY and SAAAGT.

Ten or more counts support this clone. V and J are TRBV11-3 and TRBJ2-2; a weak D match, TRBD2 (5 bases). The germline gives CDR1 SGHNT, CDR2 YENEEA. The ends were cut back, 3 bases at V and 1 base at J, with 15 bases in the middle. The CDR3 extends over 17 amino acids. This chain's CDR3 is CASSFGPSGKNTGELFF. DNA of the CDR3: TGTGCCAGCAGCTTCGGGCCGTCCGGGAAGAACACCGGGGAGCTGTTTTTT.

By proportion, this clone is medium-sized. The chain couples TRBV23-1 to TRBJ2-1, with D possibly matching TRBD1 (6 bases). TRBV23-1 falls under the ORF class, with uncertain function. The CDR3 has 13 amino acids. V lost 6 bases, J lost 6 bases, and 12 bases lay in between. CDR3 nucleotide sequence: TGCGCCAGCAGCTTTGGCAGGGGCAATGAGCAGTTCTTC. Translating it yields CASSFGRGNEQFF.

The rearrangement joins TRBV15 to TRBJ2-3; 8 bases line up with TRBD2. Germline-derived CDR1 and CDR2 are LNHNV and YYDKDF (reference sequence). CDR3 length: 15 residues. V shed 0 bases, J shed 6 bases, and the junction held 5 bases outside the gene matches. The DNA for the CDR3 is TGTGCCACCAGCAGAGATCGGGGGGGGGCTGATACGCAGTATTTT. Translated: CATSRDRGGADTQYF.

The chain is built from TRBV18 and TRBJ2-1; 7 nucleotides align to TRBD1. The trim removed 5 bases at V and 8 bases at J, leaving 6 bases unmatched. CDR1 and CDR2 from the germline V gene are KGHSH and LQKENI. The CDR3 is 13 amino acids. The CDR3 region is CASSSKQGHEQFF. CDR3 DNA: TGTGCCAGCTCATCGAAACAGGGGCATGAGCAGTTCTTC.

This clone was observed a few times. The chain has TRBV11-3 and TRBJ2-3; maybe TRBD1 (5 bases). The V gene lost 5 bases and the J gene lost 2 bases, with 11 bases spanning the gap. Germline V gene data show CDR1 as SGHNT and CDR2 as YENEEA. The CDR3 runs 14 residues. The CDR3 region is CASSPGAATDTQYF. The CDR3 coding sequence is TGTGCCAGCAGCCCTGGGGCGGCCACAGATACGCAGTATTTT.

A few counts support this clone. V and J are TRBV30 and TRBJ1-1; maybe TRBD1 (6 bases). The ends were cut back, 5 bases at V and 0 bases at J, with 7 bases in the middle. The germline V gene has CDR1 GTSNPN and CDR2 SVGIG (reference sequence). The CDR3 has 12 amino acids. CDR3 bases: TGTGCCTGGGGACAGATGAACACTGAAGCTTTCTTT. Amino acids: CAWGQMNTEAFF.